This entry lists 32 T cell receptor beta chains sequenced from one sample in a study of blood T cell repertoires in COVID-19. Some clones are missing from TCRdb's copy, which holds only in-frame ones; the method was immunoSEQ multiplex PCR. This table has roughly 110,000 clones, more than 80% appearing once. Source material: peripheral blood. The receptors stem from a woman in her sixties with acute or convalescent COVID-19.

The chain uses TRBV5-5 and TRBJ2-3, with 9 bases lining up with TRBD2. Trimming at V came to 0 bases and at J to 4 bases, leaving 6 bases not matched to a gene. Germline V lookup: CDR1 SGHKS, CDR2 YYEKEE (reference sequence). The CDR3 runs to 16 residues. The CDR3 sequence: CASSLVLVAGADTQYF. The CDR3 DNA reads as TGTGCCAGCAGCTTGGTGTTGGTAGCGGGAGCAGATACGCAGTATTTT. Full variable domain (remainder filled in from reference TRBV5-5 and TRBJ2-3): DAGVTQSPTHLIKTRGQQVTLRCSPISGHKSVSWYQQVLGQGPQFIFQYYEKEERGRGNFPDRFSARQFPNYSSELNVNALLLGDSALYLCASSLVLVAGADTQYFGPGTRLTVL.

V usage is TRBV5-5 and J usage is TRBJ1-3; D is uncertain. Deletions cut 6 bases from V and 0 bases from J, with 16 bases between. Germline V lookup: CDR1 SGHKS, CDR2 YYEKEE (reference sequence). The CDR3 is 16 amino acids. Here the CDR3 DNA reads TGTGCCAGCATGCTGGCCTCCGTCCACTCTGGAAACACCATATATTTT. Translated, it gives CASMLASVHSGNTIYF. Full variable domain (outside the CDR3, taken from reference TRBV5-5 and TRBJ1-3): DAGVTQSPTHLIKTRGQQVTLRCSPISGHKSVSWYQQVLGQGPQFIFQYYEKEERGRGNFPDRFSARQFPNYSSELNVNALLLGDSALYLCASMLASVHSGNTIYFGEGSWLTVV.

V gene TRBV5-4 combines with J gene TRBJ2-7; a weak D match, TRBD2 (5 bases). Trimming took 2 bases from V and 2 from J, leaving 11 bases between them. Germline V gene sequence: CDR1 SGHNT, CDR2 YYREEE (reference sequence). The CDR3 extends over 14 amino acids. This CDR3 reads CASSFRGSPYEQYF. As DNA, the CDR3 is TGTGCCAGCAGCTTCAGAGGGTCTCCCTACGAGCAGTACTTC.

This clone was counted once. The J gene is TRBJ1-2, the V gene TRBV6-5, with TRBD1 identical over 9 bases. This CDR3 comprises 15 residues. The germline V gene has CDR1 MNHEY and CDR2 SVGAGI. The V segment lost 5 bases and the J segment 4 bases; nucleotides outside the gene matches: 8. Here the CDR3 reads CASSTRQGVAYGYTF. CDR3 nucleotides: TGTGCCAGCAGTACCCGACAGGGGGTGGCCTATGGCTACACCTTC.

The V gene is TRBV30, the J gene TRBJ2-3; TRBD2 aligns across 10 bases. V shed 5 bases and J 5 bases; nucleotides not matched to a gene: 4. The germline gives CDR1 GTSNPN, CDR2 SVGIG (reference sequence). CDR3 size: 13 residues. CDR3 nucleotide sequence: TGTGCCTGGTCCGGGACTAGCGTAGATACGCAGTATTTT. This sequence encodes CAWSGTSVDTQYF.

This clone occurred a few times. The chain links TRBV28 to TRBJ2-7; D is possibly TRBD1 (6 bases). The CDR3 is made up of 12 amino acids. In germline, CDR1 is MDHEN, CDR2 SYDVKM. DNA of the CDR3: TGTGGGGCCGGGACAAAGAACTACGAGCAGTACTTC. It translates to CGAGTKNYEQYF.

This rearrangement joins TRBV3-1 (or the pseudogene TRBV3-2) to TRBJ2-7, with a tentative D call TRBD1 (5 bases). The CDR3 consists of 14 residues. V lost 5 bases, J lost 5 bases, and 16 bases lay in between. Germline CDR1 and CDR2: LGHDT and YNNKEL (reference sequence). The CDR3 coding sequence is TGTGCCAGCAGCTCTAGTCAGGGCTACGACGAGCAGTACTTC. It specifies CASSSSQGYDEQYF.

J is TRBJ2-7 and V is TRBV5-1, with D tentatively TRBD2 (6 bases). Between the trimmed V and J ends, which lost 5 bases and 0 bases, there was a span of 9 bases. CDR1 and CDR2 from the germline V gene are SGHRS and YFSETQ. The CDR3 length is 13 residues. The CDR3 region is CASREGNSYEQYF. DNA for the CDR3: TGCGCCAGCAGGGAGGGAAACTCCTACGAGCAGTACTTC. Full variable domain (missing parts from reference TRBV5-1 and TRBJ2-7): KAGVTQTPRYLIKTRGQQVTLSCSPISGHRSVSWYQQTPGQGLQFLFEYFSETQRNKGNFPGRFSGRQFSNSRSEMNVSTLELGDSALYLCASREGNSYEQYFGPGTRLTVT.

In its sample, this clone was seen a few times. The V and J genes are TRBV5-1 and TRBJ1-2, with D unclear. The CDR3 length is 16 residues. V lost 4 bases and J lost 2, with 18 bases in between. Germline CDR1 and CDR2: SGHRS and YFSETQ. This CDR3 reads CASSLRTLRENYGYTF. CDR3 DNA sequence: TGCGCCAGCAGCCTACGGACTCTAAGAGAGAACTATGGCTACACCTTC.

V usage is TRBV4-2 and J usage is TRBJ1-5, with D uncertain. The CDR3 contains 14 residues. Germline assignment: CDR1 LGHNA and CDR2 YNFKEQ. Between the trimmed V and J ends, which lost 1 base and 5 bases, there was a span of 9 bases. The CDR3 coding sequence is TGTGCCAGCAGCCAAGTGAGTGAAGATCAGCCCCAGCATTTT. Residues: CASSQVSEDQPQHF.

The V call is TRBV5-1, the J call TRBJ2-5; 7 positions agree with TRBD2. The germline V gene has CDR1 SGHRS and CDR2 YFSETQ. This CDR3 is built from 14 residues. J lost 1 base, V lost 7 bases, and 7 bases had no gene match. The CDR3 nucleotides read TGCGCCAGCTCTCTCGGGGGGATCCAAGAGACCCAGTACTTC. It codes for CASSLGGIQETQYF.

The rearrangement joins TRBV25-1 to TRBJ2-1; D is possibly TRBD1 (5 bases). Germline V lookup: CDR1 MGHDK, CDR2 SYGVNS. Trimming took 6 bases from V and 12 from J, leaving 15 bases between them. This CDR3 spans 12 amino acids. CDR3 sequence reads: CASRGQLFRQFF. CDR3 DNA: TGTGCCAGCAGGGGGCAGCTCTTTAGGCAGTTCTTC.

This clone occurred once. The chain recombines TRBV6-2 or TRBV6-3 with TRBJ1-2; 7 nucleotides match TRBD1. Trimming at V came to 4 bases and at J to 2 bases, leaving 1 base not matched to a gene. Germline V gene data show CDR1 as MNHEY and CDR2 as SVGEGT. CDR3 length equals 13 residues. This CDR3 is CASSSGQNYGYTF. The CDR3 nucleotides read TGTGCCAGCAGTTCGGGACAGAACTATGGCTACACCTTC.

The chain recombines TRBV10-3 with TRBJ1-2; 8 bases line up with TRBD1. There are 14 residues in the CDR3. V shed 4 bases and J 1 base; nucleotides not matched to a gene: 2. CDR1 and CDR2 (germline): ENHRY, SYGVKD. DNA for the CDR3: TGTGCCATCAGTGTGGACAGGGATAACTATGGCTACACCTTC. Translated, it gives CAISVDRDNYGYTF.

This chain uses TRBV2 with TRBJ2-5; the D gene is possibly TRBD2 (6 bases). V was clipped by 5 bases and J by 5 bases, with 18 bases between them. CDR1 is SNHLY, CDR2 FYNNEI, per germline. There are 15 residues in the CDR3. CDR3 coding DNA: TGTGCCAGCAGTAGGGCCCTGGTGGAGGGGGAGACCCAGTACTTC. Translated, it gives CASSRALVEGETQYF.

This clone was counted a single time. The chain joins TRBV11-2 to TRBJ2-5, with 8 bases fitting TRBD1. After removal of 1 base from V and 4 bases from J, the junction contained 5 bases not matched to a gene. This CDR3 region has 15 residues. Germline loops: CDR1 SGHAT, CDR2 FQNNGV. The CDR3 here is CASSLGAGGRETQYF. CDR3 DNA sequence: TGTGCCAGCAGCTTAGGGGCAGGGGGCAGAGAGACCCAGTACTTC. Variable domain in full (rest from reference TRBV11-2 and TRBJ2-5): EAGVAQSPRYKIIEKRQSVAFWCNPISGHATLYWYQQILGQGPKLLIQFQNNGVVDDSQLPKDRFSAERLKGVDSTLKIQPAKLEDSAVYLCASSLGAGGRETQYFGPGTRLLVL.

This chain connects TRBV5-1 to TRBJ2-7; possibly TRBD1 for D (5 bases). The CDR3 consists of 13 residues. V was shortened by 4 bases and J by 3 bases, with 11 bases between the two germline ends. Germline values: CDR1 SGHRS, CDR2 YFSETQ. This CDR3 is CASSLKGDYEQYF. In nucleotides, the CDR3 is TGCGCCAGCAGCCTTAAAGGGGACTACGAGCAGTACTTC.

This CDR3 reads CASRYRDEQYF. CDR3 bases: TGTGCCAGCAGGTACAGGGATGAGCAGTACTTC. The V call is TRBV28, the J call TRBJ2-7; tentatively, D is TRBD1 (6 bases). CDR3 length: 11 amino acids. The V gene lost 6 bases and the J gene lost 7 bases, with 10 bases spanning the gap. Germline V gene sequence: CDR1 MDHEN, CDR2 SYDVKM.

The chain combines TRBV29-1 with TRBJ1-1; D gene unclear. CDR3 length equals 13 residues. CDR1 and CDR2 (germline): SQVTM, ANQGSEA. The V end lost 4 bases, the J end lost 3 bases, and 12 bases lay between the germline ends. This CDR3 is CSVVIGRDTEAFF. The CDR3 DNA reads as TGCAGCGTTGTGATAGGGAGGGACACTGAAGCTTTCTTT.

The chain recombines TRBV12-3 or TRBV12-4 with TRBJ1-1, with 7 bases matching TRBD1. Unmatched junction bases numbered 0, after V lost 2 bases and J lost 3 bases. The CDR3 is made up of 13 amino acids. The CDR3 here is CASSLTGDTEAFF. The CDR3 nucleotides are TGTGCCAGCAGTTTAACAGGGGACACTGAAGCTTTCTTT.

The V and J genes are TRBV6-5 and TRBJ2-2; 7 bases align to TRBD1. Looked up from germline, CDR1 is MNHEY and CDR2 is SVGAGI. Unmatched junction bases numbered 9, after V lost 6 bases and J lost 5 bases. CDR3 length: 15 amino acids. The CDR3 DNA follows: TGTGCCAGCAGACCGACAGGGACGGTGACCGGGGAGCTGTTTTTT. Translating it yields CASRPTGTVTGELFF.

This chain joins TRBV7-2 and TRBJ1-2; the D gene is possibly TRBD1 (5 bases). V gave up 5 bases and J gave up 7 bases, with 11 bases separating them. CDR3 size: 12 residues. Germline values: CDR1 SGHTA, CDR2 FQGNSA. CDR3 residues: CASSLMGGGYTF. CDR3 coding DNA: TGTGCCAGCAGCCTGATGGGGGGTGGCTACACCTTC.

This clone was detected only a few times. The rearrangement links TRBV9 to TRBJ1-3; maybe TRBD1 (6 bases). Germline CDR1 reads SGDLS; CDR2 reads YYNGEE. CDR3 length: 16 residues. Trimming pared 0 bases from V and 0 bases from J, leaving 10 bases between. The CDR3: CASSVGDRISGNTIYF. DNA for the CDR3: TGTGCCAGCAGCGTAGGAGACAGGATCTCTGGAAACACCATATATTTT.

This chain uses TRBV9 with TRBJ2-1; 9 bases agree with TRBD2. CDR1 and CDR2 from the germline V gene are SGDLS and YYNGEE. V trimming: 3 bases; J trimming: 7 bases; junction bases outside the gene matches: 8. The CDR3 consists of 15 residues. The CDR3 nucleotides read TGTGCCAGCAGCGCAAGGGTGAGCGGGGGGAATGAGCAGTTCTTC. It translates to CASSARVSGGNEQFF.

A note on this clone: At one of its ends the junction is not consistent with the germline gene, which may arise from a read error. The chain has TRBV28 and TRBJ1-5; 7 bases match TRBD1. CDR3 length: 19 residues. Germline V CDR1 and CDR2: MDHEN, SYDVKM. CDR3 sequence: CASSLLQGSGGLPFQPQHF. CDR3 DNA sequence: TGTGCCAGCAGCTTATTACAGGGGAGCGGGGGCCTGCCCTTTCAGCCCCAGCATTTT.

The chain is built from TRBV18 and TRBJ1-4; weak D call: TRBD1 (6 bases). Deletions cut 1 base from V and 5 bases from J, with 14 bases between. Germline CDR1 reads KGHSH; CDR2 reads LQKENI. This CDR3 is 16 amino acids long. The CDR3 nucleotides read TGTGCCAGCTCACCACTTAATCAGGGGACAAATGAAAAACTGTTTTTT. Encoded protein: CASSPLNQGTNEKLFF.

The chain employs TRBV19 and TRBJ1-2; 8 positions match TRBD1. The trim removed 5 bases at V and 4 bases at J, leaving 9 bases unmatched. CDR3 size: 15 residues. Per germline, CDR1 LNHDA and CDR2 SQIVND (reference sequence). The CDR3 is CASSPPTGEGYGYTF. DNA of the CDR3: TGTGCCAGTAGTCCCCCGACAGGGGAGGGCTATGGCTACACCTTC.

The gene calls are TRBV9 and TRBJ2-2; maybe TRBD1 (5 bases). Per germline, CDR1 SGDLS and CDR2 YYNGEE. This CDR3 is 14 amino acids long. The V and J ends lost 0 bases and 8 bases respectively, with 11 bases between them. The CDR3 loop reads CASSVVGVSGELFF. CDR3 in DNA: TGTGCCAGCAGCGTAGTAGGGGTGTCGGGGGAGCTGTTTTTT.

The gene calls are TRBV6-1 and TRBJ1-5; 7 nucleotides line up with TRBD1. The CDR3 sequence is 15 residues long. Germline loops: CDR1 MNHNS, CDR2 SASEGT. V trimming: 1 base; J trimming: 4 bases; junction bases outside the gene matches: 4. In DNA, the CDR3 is TGTGCCAGCAGTGAAGTAGTGGGACAGAATCAGCCCCAGCATTTT. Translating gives CASSEVVGQNQPQHF.

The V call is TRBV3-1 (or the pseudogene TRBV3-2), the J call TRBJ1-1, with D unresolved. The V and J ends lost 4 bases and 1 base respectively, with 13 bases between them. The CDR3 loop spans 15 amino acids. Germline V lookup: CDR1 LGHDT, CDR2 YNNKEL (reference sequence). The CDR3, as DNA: TGTGCCAGCAGCCGGTATGAGGGTGGGAACACTGAAGCTTTCTTT. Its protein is CASSRYEGGNTEAFF.

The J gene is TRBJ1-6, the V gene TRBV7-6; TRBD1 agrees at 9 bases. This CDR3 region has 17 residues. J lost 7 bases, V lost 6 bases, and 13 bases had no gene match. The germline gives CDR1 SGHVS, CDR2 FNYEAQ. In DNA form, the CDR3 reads TGTGCCAGCAGTCAATTCGCAACCGGGACAGGGAATTCACCCCTCCACTTT. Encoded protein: CASSQFATGTGNSPLHF.

In DNA, the CDR3 is TGTGCCAGCAGCTTGGGACTAGCGGGAGGGCCAGATACGCAGTATTTT. This translates into CASSLGLAGGPDTQYF. V gene TRBV5-4 combines with J gene TRBJ2-3, with 14 bases aligning to TRBD2. Germline V CDR1 and CDR2: SGHNT, YYREEE (reference sequence). V was pared by 0 bases and J by 4 bases, with 1 base of the junction left unmatched. This CDR3 comprises 16 residues. Filled out from reference TRBV5-4 and TRBJ2-3, the complete variable domain reads ETGVTQSPTHLIKTRGQQVTLRCSSQSGHNTVSWYQQALGQGPQFIFQYYREEENGRGNFPPRFSGLQFPNYSSELNVNALELDDSALYLCASSLGLAGGPDTQYFGPGTRLTVL.